This T cell receptor beta chain was found in a study of blood T cell repertoires in COVID-19. Study in general: Acute and convalescent COVID-19 specimens originated in the United States, Italy and Spain. T cells, B-cell-depleted T cells, or PBMCs supplied cDNA or gDNA.

This clone has just a few counts. The germline CDR1 and CDR2 sequences are MNHEY and SVGAGI. The V end was cut by 5 bases, the J end by 0 bases, with 11 bases between. The CDR3 has 14 residues. The authors' processing: Reference gene primer amplification gave estimated nucleated cell counts. Assay: immunoSEQ multiplex PCR; the TCRdb copy retains only in-frame clones and omits some. D and trimming come from the DNA, and the V and J calls and clone size come from that table. The table includes approximately 94,000 clones, about 84% detected once. The TCR comes from a human donor in a cohort sampled during active COVID-19. The chain has TRBV6-5 and TRBJ2-7; D might be TRBD2 (5 bases). What was sequenced was peripheral blood. CDR3 sequence: CASSPRTFSYEQYF. The DNA of the CDR3 is TGTGCCAGCAGTCCCCGGACTTTCTCCTACGAGCAGTACTTC.